The 14 T cell receptor beta chains below all came from one sample that was sequenced in a study of lymphopenia after photon versus proton radiotherapy. Data came from immunoSEQ multiplex PCR; TCRdb stores just in-frame clones and leaves some out. The sample shows some 170,000 clones, about nine tenths of them seen only once. Material: peripheral blood, obtained from a patient treated with photon-based radiotherapy. These TCRs come from a man aged 50 to 59 with gastric cancer.

The J gene is TRBJ1-1, the V gene TRBV29-1, with D perhaps TRBD1 (6 bases). Trimming stripped 0 bases from V and 0 bases from J, with 11 bases between. The CDR3 loop spans 15 amino acids. Germline V lookup: CDR1 SQVTM, CDR2 ANQGSEA. This CDR3 is CSVEDRGHLNTEAFF. The CDR3 DNA follows: TGCAGCGTTGAAGATCGGGGACACTTGAACACTGAAGCTTTCTTT. Full variable domain (missing parts from reference TRBV29-1 and TRBJ1-1): SAVISQKPSRDICQRGTSLTIQCQVDSQVTMMFWYRQQPGQSLTLIATANQGSEATYESGFVIDKFPISRPNLTFSTLTVSNMSPEDSSIYLCSVEDRGHLNTEAFFGQGTRLTVV.

This clone turned up a few times. As DNA, the CDR3 is TGTGCCAGCAGCGTAGAACGGAACACTGAAGCTTTCTTT. Translating it yields CASSVERNTEAFF. The rearrangement links TRBV9 to TRBJ1-1; D is undetermined. The CDR3 is 13 residues long. From germline, CDR1 is SGDLS and CDR2 YYNGEE. V lost 0 bases to trimming and J lost 1 base, with 4 bases between them.

This clone has only a few counts. The rearrangement uses TRBV11-2 and TRBJ2-3, with 8 bases fitting TRBD2. The trim removed 3 bases at V and 0 bases at J, leaving 2 bases unmatched. Germline CDR1 is SGHAT and CDR2 is FQNNGV. This CDR3 is built from 15 residues. CDR3 residues: CASSFTSGSTDTQYF. In nucleotides, the CDR3 is TGTGCCAGCAGCTTCACTAGCGGAAGCACAGATACGCAGTATTTT.

This clone was detected only once. The chain links TRBV9 to TRBJ2-7; possibly TRBD1 or TRBD2 for D (5 bases each). The V end lost 4 bases, the J end lost 2 bases, and 13 bases lay between the germline ends. This CDR3 is 14 amino acids long. Germline lookup yields CDR1 SGDLS and CDR2 YYNGEE. The CDR3 DNA sequence: TGTGCCAGCAGCTCTAGCCTAGGGGCCTACGAGCAGTACTTC. It encodes CASSSSLGAYEQYF.

The V gene is TRBV4-2, the J gene TRBJ2-7, with TRBD2 identical over 7 bases. The V gene end was trimmed by 2 bases and the J gene end by 3 bases; junction bases not matched to a gene: 13. This CDR3 region has 17 residues. Looked up from germline, CDR1 is LGHNA and CDR2 is YNFKEQ. CDR3 loop: CASSQSPQSGMDYEQYF. The CDR3 DNA follows: TGTGCCAGCAGCCAATCCCCCCAGAGCGGGATGGACTACGAGCAGTACTTC.

The chain employs TRBV9 and TRBJ2-1, with D possibly matching TRBD2 (6 bases). CDR1 and CDR2 from the germline V gene are SGDLS and YYNGEE. The CDR3 is 12 amino acids. Trimming stripped 4 bases from V and 9 bases from J, with 11 bases between. CDR3 in DNA: TGTGCCAGCAGCTTTACGGGAGCTGAGCAGTTCTTC. Encoded protein: CASSFTGAEQFF.

The gene calls are TRBV5-1 and TRBJ2-5; D call uncertain. The V end lost 1 base, the J end lost 2 bases, and 9 bases lay between the germline ends. The CDR3 consists of 14 residues. Germline loops: CDR1 SGHRS, CDR2 YFSETQ. CDR3 DNA sequence: TGCGCCAGCAGCTTGAACAGTTGGCAAGAGACCCAGTACTTC. Translating gives CASSLNSWQETQYF.

The V gene is TRBV29-1, the J gene TRBJ2-7, with D possibly TRBD1 on 5 matching bases. Per the germline V gene, CDR1 is SQVTM and CDR2 is ANQGSEA. The CDR3 contains 12 residues. The germline V and J ends were trimmed by 6 bases and 0 bases, with 9 bases remaining between them. The CDR3 bases are TGCAGCGTGAAGACAGCCTCCTACGAGCAGTACTTC. Its protein is CSVKTASYEQYF.

This sequence joins TRBV25-1 and TRBJ2-3, with D unresolved. Trimming removed 1 base from V and 5 bases from J, with 13 bases in between. In germline, CDR1 is MGHDK, CDR2 SYGVNS. The CDR3 sequence is 15 residues long. CDR3 amino acids: CASSELNGGGDTQYF. DNA of the CDR3: TGTGCCAGCAGTGAATTGAACGGCGGTGGAGATACGCAGTATTTT.

This chain uses TRBV11-2 with TRBJ2-7; a possible D gene is TRBD1 (6 bases). CDR1 and CDR2 from the germline V gene are SGHAT and FQNNGV. This CDR3 is 15 amino acids long. V lost 5 bases, J lost 5 bases, and 19 bases lay in between. CDR3 protein: CASSLQLTGGHEQYF. The CDR3 DNA sequence: TGTGCCAGCAGCCTGCAGTTGACAGGAGGCCACGAGCAGTACTTC.

V usage is TRBV27 and J usage is TRBJ2-5; perhaps TRBD1 as D (5 bases). The V gene's germline CDR1 is MNHEY and CDR2 SMNVEV (reference sequence). Between the trimmed V and J ends, which lost 2 bases and 2 bases, there was a span of 24 bases. This CDR3 has 19 amino acids. CDR3 sequence: CASSLLGPTQALLQETQYF. The CDR3 DNA reads as TGTGCCAGCAGTTTACTGGGTCCGACACAGGCCCTCCTTCAAGAGACCCAGTACTTC.

The chain has TRBV9 and TRBJ2-1; D might be TRBD1 or TRBD2, each matching 5 bases. The V end was cut by 0 bases, the J end by 9 bases, with 7 bases between. The CDR3 is 12 residues long. Germline V gene sequence: CDR1 SGDLS, CDR2 YYNGEE. Written as DNA, the CDR3 is TGTGCCAGCAGCGTAGGAGGGGCTGAGCAGTTCTTC. Protein: CASSVGGAEQFF.

The chain combines TRBV28 with TRBJ2-3, with 11 bases fitting TRBD2. Germline V gives CDR1 MDHEN, CDR2 SYDVKM. With V trimmed by 3 bases and J by 5 bases, 10 bases remained unmatched. The CDR3 runs 17 residues. The CDR3 DNA follows: TGTGCCAGCAGTTTGTGGGTACTAGCGGGAGAGGTAGATACGCAGTATTTT. The encoded protein is CASSLWVLAGEVDTQYF.

V is TRBV4-1 and J is TRBJ2-1; D is undetermined. This CDR3 comprises 14 residues. V lost 3 bases and J 8 bases, leaving 14 bases between the germline ends. Germline CDR1 and CDR2: MGHRA and YSYEKL. The CDR3 reads CASSHFGRNHEQFF. CDR3 bases: TGCGCCAGCAGCCACTTCGGCAGAAACCATGAGCAGTTCTTC.